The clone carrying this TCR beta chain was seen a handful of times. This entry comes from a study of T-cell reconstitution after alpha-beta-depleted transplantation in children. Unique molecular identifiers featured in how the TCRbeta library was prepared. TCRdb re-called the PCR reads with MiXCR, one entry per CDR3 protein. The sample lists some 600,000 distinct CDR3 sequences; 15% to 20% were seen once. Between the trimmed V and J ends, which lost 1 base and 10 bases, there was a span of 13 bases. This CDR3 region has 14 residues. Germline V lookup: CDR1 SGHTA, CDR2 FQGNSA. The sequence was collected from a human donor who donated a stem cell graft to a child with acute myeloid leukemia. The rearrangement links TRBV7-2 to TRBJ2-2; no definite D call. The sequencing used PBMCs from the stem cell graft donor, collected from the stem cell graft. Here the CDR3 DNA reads TGTGCCAGCAGCTTAGGGGTCCAGGCGGTGGAGCTGTTTTTT. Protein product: CASSLGVQAVELFF.